This T cell receptor beta chain stems from a study of shared clonotypes between healthy human individuals. The study, taken as a whole, reports: Only a few donors were included, so the genetic and exposure-history diversity represented was limited.

In the case of this clone: Its specificity is unknown.

J lost 0 bases, V lost 1 base, and 13 bases had no gene match. Germline CDR1 is MNHEY and CDR2 is SMNVEV (reference sequence). The CDR3 extends over 19 amino acids. Method: immunoSEQ multiplex PCR; TCRdb's copy keeps in-frame clones and lacks some. The data show approximately 400,000 clones, approximately 97% seen once. CD8 memory cells included CD45RO+ cells plus CCR7-negative CD45RA+ TemRA cells. The V call is TRBV27, the J call TRBJ2-7, with 9 bases lining up with TRBD2. Sample: memory CD8+ T cells sorted from blood. Described subset: CD45RO+ cells pooled with CCR7-negative TemRA cells. This receptor was identified in a man aged 25-45 years in good health. CDR3: CASSLYPLTSGLSSYEQYF. The DNA of the CDR3 is TGTGCCAGCAGTTTATATCCCCTCACTAGCGGGTTAAGCTCCTACGAGCAGTACTTC.